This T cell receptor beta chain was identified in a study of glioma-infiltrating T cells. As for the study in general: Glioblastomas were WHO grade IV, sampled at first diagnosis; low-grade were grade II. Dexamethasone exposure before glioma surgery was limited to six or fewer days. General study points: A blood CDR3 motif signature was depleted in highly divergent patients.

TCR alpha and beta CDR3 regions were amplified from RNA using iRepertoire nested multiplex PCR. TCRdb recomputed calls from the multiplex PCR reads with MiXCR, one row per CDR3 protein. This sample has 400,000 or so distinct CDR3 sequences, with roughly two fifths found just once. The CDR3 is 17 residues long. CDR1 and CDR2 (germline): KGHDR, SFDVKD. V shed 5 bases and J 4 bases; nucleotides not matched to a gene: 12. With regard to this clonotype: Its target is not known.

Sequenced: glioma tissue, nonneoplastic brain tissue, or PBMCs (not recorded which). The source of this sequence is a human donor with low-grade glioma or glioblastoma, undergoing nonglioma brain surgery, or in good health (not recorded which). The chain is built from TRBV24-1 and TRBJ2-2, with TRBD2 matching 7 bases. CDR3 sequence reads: CATSALPGRGGTGELFF. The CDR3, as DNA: TGTGCCACCAGTGCCTTGCCGGGGAGGGGAGGCACCGGGGAGCTGTTTTTT.